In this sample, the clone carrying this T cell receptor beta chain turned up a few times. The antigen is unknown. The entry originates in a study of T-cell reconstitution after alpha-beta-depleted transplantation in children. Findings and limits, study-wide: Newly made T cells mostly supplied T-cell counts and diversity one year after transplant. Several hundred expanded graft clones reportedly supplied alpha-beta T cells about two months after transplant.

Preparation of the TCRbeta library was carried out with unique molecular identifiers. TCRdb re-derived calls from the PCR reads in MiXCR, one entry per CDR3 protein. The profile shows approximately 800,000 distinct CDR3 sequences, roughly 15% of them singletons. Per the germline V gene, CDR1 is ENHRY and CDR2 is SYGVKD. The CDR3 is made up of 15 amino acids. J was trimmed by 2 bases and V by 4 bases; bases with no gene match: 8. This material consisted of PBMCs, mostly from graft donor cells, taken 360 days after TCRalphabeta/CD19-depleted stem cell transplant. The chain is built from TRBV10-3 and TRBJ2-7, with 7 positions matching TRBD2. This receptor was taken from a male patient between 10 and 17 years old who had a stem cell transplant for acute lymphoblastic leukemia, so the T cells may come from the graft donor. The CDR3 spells CAISGRGGRTYEQYF. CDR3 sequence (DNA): TGTGCCATCAGTGGTAGGGGAGGGAGGACCTACGAGCAGTACTTC.